This T cell receptor (beta chain) was captured in a study of cytotoxic CD8 clonotypes in ibrutinib-treated CLL. Turning to the study itself: Average yields of 255,043 productive templates and 94,082 productive rearrangements characterized the samples.

Notes on the study in general: Sustained-remission and progressing patients were not sampled at matched times. Rising at ibrutinib response, clonality subsequently fell back toward baseline at progression.

Details on this clone: Its cognate antigen is unknown.

Depth targeted 1 in 200,000 to 1 in 1 million T cells, averaging approximately 9.9x coverage per clonotype. This table comes from immunoSEQ multiplex PCR, and its TCRdb copy is limited to in-frame clones, with some not included. The sample has roughly 63,000 clones, less than 60% seen once. The material was PBMCs, obtained after 12 months of ibrutinib treatment. This sequence was found in a human donor with chronic lymphocytic leukemia.

CDR3 residues: CASSNLQGQETQYF. As DNA, the CDR3 is TGCGCCAGCAGCAATCTTCAGGGACAAGAGACCCAGTACTTC. The chain carries TRBV4-1 and TRBJ2-5, with D tentatively TRBD1 (5 bases). Trimming removed 5 bases from V and 2 bases from J, with 12 bases in between. This CDR3 is built from 14 residues. In germline, CDR1 is MGHRA, CDR2 YSYEKL.